This TCR beta chain was found in a study of blood T cell repertoires in COVID-19 (dated by TCRdb to about 2020). About the full investigation: The collaborator samples originated in the United States, Italy and Spain and spanned the acute and convalescent phases of COVID-19. The material from the prospective study consisted of cDNA or gDNA derived from T cells, B-cell-depleted T cells, or PBMCs. The dataset comprised deeply sampled blood TCRbeta repertoires from subjects exposed to, actively infected with, or recovered from COVID-19. The repertoires were released in a freely available public database intended as a resource for research on the immune response to SARS-CoV-2. The samples were drawn from two sources: the first 160 participants of the ongoing ImmuneRACE study, and about 1,300 subjects contributed by 6 global collaborators. Sample metadata almost always included a de-identified subject ID, COVID-19 status, age in years and sex. Where HLA class I and class II types were available, the types were taken from metadata supplied by the sample provider, not from assay-based typing.

After removal of 7 bases from V and 6 bases from J, the junction retains 10 bases not matched to a gene. From the cysteine up to the phenylalanine, the CDR3 has a length of 15 residues. Solely the CDR3 DNA is kept, with 45 bases framed from the first base. CDR1 and CDR2 are read off the germline V gene as MNHEY and SVGAGI. The study at large found these results: Clinical and demographic metadata were provided uncurated, with the amount varying by source and participant.

About this clone: The target of this receptor is not known. One base away there is no much larger clone; base qualities are not given.

TCRbeta CDR3 regions were amplified from genomic DNA by means of the immunoSEQ Assay, a bias-controlled multiplex PCR. Per the source publication's procedure: The number of nucleated cells in each sample was estimated by amplification of reference gene primers within the assay. To quantify the absolute abundance of each unique TCRbeta CDR3 rearrangement, sequence reads were collapsed and filtered. Productive Simpson clonality was computed per sample as the square root of Simpson's diversity index over productive rearrangements. TCRdb re-hosts the immuneACCESS table, in-frame sequences only. Its copies lack some clones; in the studies checked, an unresolved V gene accounts for under half of them, and the cause for the rest is not known. The V and J calls and clone size come from that table; D and trimming were worked out from the DNA. Recorded for this sample are under 300,000 clones; 85% to 95% of them occurred a single time. The ten largest clones take up about 0.8% of the sample.

At one collaborating source in Seattle, patients were enrolled during active infection and were followed longitudinally through the course of disease. Each collaborating institution followed its own protocols to collect whole blood in K2EDTA tubes. Collaborator samples were shipped for TCRbeta analysis as frozen whole blood, isolated PBMCs, or DNA extracted from either sample type. Sequences were obtained from peripheral blood. The receptor chain draws on TRBV6-5 and TRBJ1-5; TRBD1 agrees with 9 junctional bases. The TCR comes from a man under 40 with COVID-19, enrolled during active disease. The DNA sequence is TGTGCCAGCACCAAACAGGGGGCGCAAGGTCAGCCCCAGCATTTT. Translation gives CASTKQGAQGQPQHF.